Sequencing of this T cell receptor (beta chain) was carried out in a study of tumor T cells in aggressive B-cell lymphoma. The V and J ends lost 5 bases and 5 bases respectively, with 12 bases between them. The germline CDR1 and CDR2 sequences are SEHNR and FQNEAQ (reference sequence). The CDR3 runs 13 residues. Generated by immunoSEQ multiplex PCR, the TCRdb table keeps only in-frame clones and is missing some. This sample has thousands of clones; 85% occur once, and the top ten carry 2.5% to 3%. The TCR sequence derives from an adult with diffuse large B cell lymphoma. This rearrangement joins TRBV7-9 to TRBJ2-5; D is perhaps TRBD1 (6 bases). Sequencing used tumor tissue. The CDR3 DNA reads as TGTGCCAGCAGCAACCGACAGGACGAGACCCAGTACTTC. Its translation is CASSNRQDETQYF.